This is a list of T cell receptor beta chains from one sample in a study of T cell responses to AZD1222 COVID-19 vaccine. TCRdb's copy holds only in-frame clones and misses some; the assay was immunoSEQ multiplex PCR. The sample has approximately 100,000 clones; around 90% are singletons. Sequencing used peripheral blood, obtained on day 0 of AZD1222 vaccination. The receptors derive from an adult in good health. Each CDR3 is given with its conserved first and last residue. The D gene is left open where the match is weak. Expanded clones get a size class; other rows say once, few or many, or leave the size out.

clone_size d_call j_call v_call cdr3_aa cdr3_nt
. TRBD1 TRBJ2-7 TRBV28 CASRTGRLYEQYF TGTGCCAGCAGGACAGGGCGCCTCTACGAGCAGTACTTC
. . TRBJ1-2 TRBV6-5 CASSKGHGYTF TGTGCCAGCAGCAAGGGACATGGCTACACCTTC
. . TRBJ1-6 TRBV4-3 CASSQGGENSPLHF TGCGCCAGCAGCCAAGGGGGCGAAAATTCACCCCTCCACTTT
. . TRBJ1-3 TRBV15 CATSRDGGANTIYF TGTGCCACCAGCAGAGATGGAGGGGCAAACACCATATATTTT
. TRBD1 TRBJ1-1 TRBV28 CASSQDRTEAFF TGTGCCAGCAGCCAGGACAGGACTGAAGCTTTCTTT
. . TRBJ2-1 TRBV15 CATSTGTGTYNEQFF TGTGCCACCAGCACTGGGACTGGAACCTACAATGAGCAGTTCTTC
. TRBD1 TRBJ1-5 TRBV6-2/TRBV6-3 CASSQDRGHNNQPQHF TGTGCCAGCAGTCAGGACAGGGGGCATAATAATCAGCCCCAGCATTTT
. . TRBJ2-7 TRBV11-2 CASRDSSSYEQYF TGTGCCAGCAGAGACAGTTCCTCCTACGAGCAGTACTTC
. . TRBJ1-6 TRBV18 CASSPLTRGDSPLHF TGTGCCAGCTCACCACTGACAAGGGGGGATTCACCCCTCCACTTT
few . TRBJ1-1 TRBV29-1 CSVSRAILMNTEAFF TGCAGCGTCAGTAGGGCAATCTTAATGAACACTGAAGCTTTCTTT
. TRBD1 TRBJ2-1 TRBV11-2 CASSQEGTAYNEQFF TGTGCCAGCAGCCAAGAAGGGACAGCGTACAATGAGCAGTTCTTC
. TRBD1 TRBJ1-2 TRBV16 CASSPRGQGSSFGYF TGTGCCAGCAGCCCCAGGGGACAGGGATCTTCTTTTGGCTATTTC
. . TRBJ1-2 TRBV27 CASSLNGGLNYGYTF TGTGCCAGCAGCCTCAACGGGGGCCTTAACTATGGCTACACCTTC
. TRBD1 TRBJ2-6 TRBV27 CASSFTGTGSSGANVLTF TGTGCCAGCAGTTTCACCGGGACAGGGTCATCTGGGGCCAACGTCCTGACTTTC
. . TRBJ2-3 TRBV20-1 CSAIDPSQGTDTQYF TGCAGTGCTATTGATCCTAGCCAGGGCACAGATACGCAGTATTTT
. TRBD1 TRBJ1-5 TRBV6-5 CASVTGTGGVQPQHF TGTGCCAGCGTAACCGGGACAGGGGGCGTTCAGCCCCAGCATTTT
. TRBD1 TRBJ2-1 TRBV28 CASSFRDRADGNNEQFF TGTGCCAGCAGTTTCCGGGACAGAGCAGATGGGAACAATGAGCAGTTCTTC
. . TRBJ2-7 TRBV3-1/TRBV3-2 CASSKATGYEQYF TGTGCCAGCAGCAAAGCGACCGGTTACGAGCAGTACTTC
. TRBD1 TRBJ1-1 TRBV7-6 CASSSYNRGRNTEAFF TGTGCCAGCAGCTCGTACAACAGGGGGCGAAACACTGAAGCTTTCTTT
. TRBD1 TRBJ2-3 TRBV2 CASRGQGGADTQYF TGTGCCAGCAGAGGACAGGGAGGCGCAGATACGCAGTATTTT